The next 27 T cell receptor beta chains were all read from a single sample in a study of CD8 T cells in Susac syndrome. Random hexamers were used to reverse transcribe an amount of roughly 0.45 to 1 ug RNA. TCRdb fed the immunoSEQ multiplex PCR reads into MiXCR, producing one record per CDR3 protein. Altogether roughly 120,000 distinct CDR3 sequences are present, approximately 95% being singletons, with the ten largest covering approximately 0.29%. Material for sequencing was CD8+ T cells from PBMCs. These receptor sequences come from a human donor with multiple sclerosis.

This sequence joins TRBV10-3 and TRBJ2-6, with D possibly being TRBD2 (5 bases). This CDR3 is 16 amino acids long. V lost 2 bases, J lost 0 bases, and 8 bases lay in between. The V gene's germline CDR1 is ENHRY and CDR2 SYGVKD. The CDR3 sequence: CAISEGSFSGANVLTF. In DNA form, the CDR3 reads TGTGCCATCAGTGAGGGGAGTTTCTCTGGGGCCAACGTCCTGACTTTC.

The CDR3 is CASCSRRGLSTDTQYF. In nucleotides, the CDR3 is TGTGCCAGCTGCTCACGGCGGGGGCTCAGCACAGATACGCAGTATTTT. The V call is TRBV13, the J call TRBJ2-3, with D perhaps TRBD2 (7 bases). CDR1 and CDR2 from the germline V gene are PRHDT and FYEKMQ (reference sequence). The ends were cut back, 8 bases at V and 0 bases at J, with 18 bases in the middle. This CDR3 comprises 16 residues. The whole variable domain, remainder taken from reference TRBV13 and TRBJ2-3, is AAGVIQSPRHLIKEKRETATLKCYPIPRHDTVYWYQQGPGQDPQFLISFYEKMQSDKGSIPDRFSAQQFSDYHSELNMSSLELGDSALYFCASCSRRGLSTDTQYFGPGTRLTVL.

V is TRBV7-3 and J is TRBJ1-4, with D unclear. The CDR3 totals 13 residues. The V gene lost 4 bases and the J gene lost 6 bases, with 9 bases spanning the gap. Germline CDR1 SGHTA, CDR2 FQGTGA. The CDR3: CASSSSLDEKLFF. The CDR3 region has the DNA TGTGCCAGCAGCTCCAGCCTCGATGAAAAACTGTTTTTT.

The chain uses TRBV29-1 and TRBJ2-1, with D perhaps matching TRBD2 (5 bases). The CDR3 is 14 amino acids. CDR1 is SQVTM, CDR2 ANQGSEA, per germline. DNA of the CDR3: TGCACCGCCGGAGGTGGGGTCTCCTACAATGAGCAGTTCTTC. Translation gives CTAGGGVSYNEQFF.

V gene TRBV20-1 combines with J gene TRBJ2-7; D remains ambiguous. This CDR3 is 13 amino acids long. Trimming removed 2 bases at V and 3 bases at J, with 11 bases between. Germline-derived CDR1 and CDR2 are DFQATT and SNEGSKA (reference sequence). CDR3 region: CSARSVSDYEQYF. In DNA form, the CDR3 reads TGCAGTGCTAGATCCGTTTCGGACTACGAGCAGTACTTC.

Only one count was recorded for this clonotype. The V gene is TRBV19, the J gene TRBJ2-1; D perhaps matches TRBD2 (6 bases). This CDR3 is 12 amino acids long. The ends were cut back, 5 bases at V and 8 bases at J, with 10 bases in the middle. Germline V CDR1 and CDR2: LNHDA, SQIVND (reference sequence). The CDR3 DNA sequence: TGTGCCAGTAGTTTGGAGGGCCATGAGCAGTTCTTC. Translated: CASSLEGHEQFF.

This sequence joins TRBV7-9 and TRBJ2-5, with D unresolved. Germline V gene sequence: CDR1 SEHNR, CDR2 FQNEAQ (reference sequence). The CDR3 is 15 residues long. V was clipped by 5 bases and J by 2 bases, with 15 bases between them. The CDR3 DNA reads TGTGCCAGCAGCCAGACGAGTGTCAGGCAAGAGACCCAGTACTTC. It is translated as CASSQTSVRQETQYF.

This clonotype was seen more than once but under ten times. V gene TRBV19 combines with J gene TRBJ2-3; 7 nucleotides line up with TRBD2. Germline values: CDR1 LNHDA, CDR2 SQIVND (reference sequence). This CDR3 is 14 amino acids long. The J segment lost 0 bases and the V segment lost 4 bases, leaving 1 base of the junction unmatched. CDR3 nucleotide sequence: TGTGCCAGTAGTAGCGGGAGAAGCACAGATACGCAGTATTTT. Amino acid sequence: CASSSGRSTDTQYF.

This clonotype occurred once. The V call is TRBV6-1, the J call TRBJ2-7; no definite D call. V lost 4 bases and J 3 bases, leaving 13 bases between the germline ends. Looked up from germline, CDR1 is MNHNS and CDR2 is SASEGT. This CDR3 comprises 14 residues. The CDR3 protein is CASSVVQTNYEQYF. The CDR3 DNA reads TGTGCCAGCAGTGTGGTACAGACGAACTACGAGCAGTACTTC.

CDR3 nucleotides: TGTGCCAGCAGCCAAGATTCCACACAGGGGGAGCAGCCCCAGCATTTT. Translating gives CASSQDSTQGEQPQHF. V and J are TRBV3-1 and TRBJ1-5; 8 positions agree with TRBD1. The trim removed 0 bases at V and 7 bases at J, leaving 8 bases unmatched. The CDR3 is made up of 16 amino acids. From germline, CDR1 is LGHDT and CDR2 YNNKEL (reference sequence).

As DNA, the CDR3 is TGTGCCAGCAGCACCTCTAGTGCCTACAATGAGCAGTTCTTC. Protein: CASSTSSAYNEQFF. V usage is TRBV7-9 and J usage is TRBJ2-1, with D hard to call. The CDR3 consists of 14 residues. The V gene's germline CDR1 is SEHNR and CDR2 FQNEAQ (reference sequence). Trimming pared 5 bases from V and 2 bases from J, leaving 10 bases between.

This chain joins TRBV27 and TRBJ2-3; 9 positions agree with TRBD1. CDR3 size: 15 residues. CDR1 is MNHEY and CDR2 is SMNVEV in the germline V gene (reference sequence). The V segment lost 5 bases and the J segment 3 bases; nucleotides outside the gene matches: 6. CDR3: CASSVGTGPTDTQYF. Written as DNA, the CDR3 is TGTGCCAGCAGTGTGGGGACAGGGCCAACAGATACGCAGTATTTT.

The rearrangement links TRBV29-1 to TRBJ1-6; 8 bases align to TRBD1. Trimming took 6 bases from V and 7 from J; bases not matched to a gene: 5. Germline loops: CDR1 SQVTM, CDR2 ANQGSEA. This CDR3 is 13 amino acids long. The CDR3 bases are TGCAGCGTATACCCAGGGGGCAATTCACCCCTCCACTTT. It yields the protein CSVYPGGNSPLHF.

This chain links TRBV19 with TRBJ2-1; TRBD1 is a possible D gene (5 bases). Trimming left V 3 bases short and J 2 bases short, with 11 bases between. CDR1 is LNHDA and CDR2 is SQIVND in the germline V gene (reference sequence). This CDR3 is built from 15 residues. CDR3 bases: TGTGCCAGTAGTATTAGGGCAGGGACCTACAATGAGCAGTTCTTC. Translating it yields CASSIRAGTYNEQFF.

V usage is TRBV3-1 and J usage is TRBJ2-2, with TRBD2 as a possible D gene (5 bases). The V gene's germline CDR1 is LGHDT and CDR2 YNNKEL (reference sequence). The germline V and J ends were trimmed by 4 bases and 5 bases, with 14 bases remaining between them. CDR3 size: 15 residues. DNA of the CDR3: TGTGCCAGCAGCCCCGGACGGGAAGGAACCGGGGAGCTGTTTTTT. This sequence encodes CASSPGREGTGELFF.

The V and J genes are TRBV13 and TRBJ1-1, with D unclear. Trimming stripped 5 bases from V and 5 bases from J, with 12 bases between. The CDR3 has 13 amino acids. Germline values: CDR1 PRHDT, CDR2 FYEKMQ (reference sequence). In nucleotides, the CDR3 is TGTGCCAGCAGCCCCAACTGGTATACTGAAGCTTTCTTT. Protein product: CASSPNWYTEAFF.

This clonotype showed up just a few times. The chain has TRBV29-1 and TRBJ2-7, with 7 bases lining up with TRBD1. The CDR3 length is 14 residues. The V and J ends lost 4 bases and 9 bases, in that order; junction bases with no gene match: 15. The germline gives CDR1 SQVTM, CDR2 ANQGSEA. This CDR3 reads CSVVGIEGAQGQYF. CDR3 nucleotide sequence: TGCAGCGTTGTTGGTATCGAGGGGGCCCAAGGGCAGTACTTC.

The gene calls are TRBV20-1 and TRBJ2-7; D gene unclear. The V and J ends lost 2 bases and 3 bases respectively, with 17 bases between them. CDR3 length: 15 amino acids. CDR1 DFQATT and CDR2 SNEGSKA come from the germline V gene (reference sequence). In DNA form, the CDR3 reads TGCAGTGCTAGATATTGGGTGGGCAGTCGCTACGAGCAGTACTTC. It encodes CSARYWVGSRYEQYF.

The CDR3 DNA is TGCGCCAGCACACAGGGTGGTGGCTACACCTTC. Translated, it gives CASTQGGGYTF. The chain is built from TRBV5-1 and TRBJ1-2, with a possible D match to TRBD1 (6 bases). The germline gives CDR1 SGHRS, CDR2 YFSETQ. V lost 6 bases to trimming and J lost 7 bases, with 10 bases between them. The CDR3 is made up of 11 amino acids.

The chain uses TRBV7-9 and TRBJ1-2; D remains unclear. CDR1 is SEHNR, CDR2 FQNEAQ, per germline (reference sequence). Between the trimmed V and J ends, which lost 4 bases and 0 bases, there was a span of 9 bases. The CDR3 runs to 14 residues. The CDR3 protein is CASSSDLANYGYTF. The DNA for the CDR3 is TGTGCCAGCAGCTCCGACCTAGCTAACTATGGCTACACCTTC.

The chain couples TRBV16 to TRBJ1-1, with D uncertain. The V end lost 8 bases, the J end lost 0 bases, and 16 bases lay between the germline ends. Germline loops: CDR1 KGHSY, CDR2 FQNENV. There are 15 residues in the CDR3. CDR3 sequence (DNA): TGTGCCAGCCAACAGAGCCCCCCTATGAACACTGAAGCTTTCTTT. The encoded protein is CASQQSPPMNTEAFF.

This sequence joins TRBV6-5 and TRBJ1-1; 8 bases are shared with TRBD1. J gave up 3 bases and V 6 bases, and 6 bases lay outside the gene matches. Germline assignment: CDR1 MNHEY and CDR2 SVGAGI. The CDR3 totals 14 residues. The CDR3 DNA reads as TGTGCCAGCAGCCCACGACAGGGGCACACTGAAGCTTTCTTT. Amino acids: CASSPRQGHTEAFF.

The chain carries TRBV5-6 and TRBJ2-7, with 13 nucleotides matching TRBD2. CDR1 is SGHDT, CDR2 YYEEEE, per germline. With 2 bases clipped from V and 5 bases from J, the junction kept 10 bases outside the gene matches. This CDR3 contains 17 residues. CDR3 in DNA: TGTGCCAGCAGCTTAGGACTAGCGGGGGTTCCTTCCCACGAGCAGTACTTC. Translated, it gives CASSLGLAGVPSHEQYF.

The chain joins TRBV12-3 or TRBV12-4 to TRBJ2-7; D is possibly TRBD1 (6 bases). Between the trimmed V and J ends, which lost 3 bases and 6 bases, there was a span of 9 bases. The CDR3 contains 12 residues. The CDR3 protein is CASSFTGLEQYV. The CDR3 bases are TGTGCCAGCAGTTTCACAGGGCTCGAGCAGTACGTC.

This clonotype was counted once. The genes are TRBV5-6 and TRBJ2-1, with 10 bases lining up with TRBD2. The trim removed 1 base at V and 4 bases at J, leaving 5 bases unmatched. Germline-derived CDR1 and CDR2 are SGHDT and YYEEEE. The CDR3 totals 16 residues. The CDR3 DNA reads as TGTGCCAGCAGCTTGACACTAGCGGGGTTATACAATGAGCAGTTCTTC. Translating it yields CASSLTLAGLYNEQFF. The whole variable domain, filled in from reference TRBV5-6 and TRBJ2-1, reads DAGVTQSPTHLIKTRGQQVTLRCSPKSGHDTVSWYQQALGQGPQFIFQYYEEEERQRGNFPDRFSGHQFPNYSSELNVNALLLGDSALYLCASSLTLAGLYNEQFFGPGTRLTVL.

V usage is TRBV7-3 and J usage is TRBJ2-7; D could derive from TRBD1 or TRBD2 (6 bases each). The CDR3 extends over 15 amino acids. Germline CDR1 and CDR2: SGHTA and FQGTGA. V was clipped by 1 base and J by 0 bases, with 10 bases between them. This chain's CDR3 is CASSLKGGDSYEQYF. CDR3 DNA: TGTGCCAGCAGCTTAAAGGGGGGCGACTCCTACGAGCAGTACTTC.

This clonotype was observed a handful of times. The V gene is TRBV20-1, the J gene TRBJ2-5; the match to TRBD2 covers 9 bases. V shed 0 bases and J 2 bases; nucleotides not matched to a gene: 4. The CDR3 consists of 15 residues. Germline loops: CDR1 DFQATT, CDR2 SNEGSKA (reference sequence). In nucleotides, the CDR3 is TGCAGTGCTAGAGATCTGGCGGGGGGGCAAGAGACCCAGTACTTC. Protein product: CSARDLAGGQETQYF.